This is a list of T cell receptor beta chains from one sample in a study of blood T cell repertoires in COVID-19. Method: immunoSEQ multiplex PCR; TCRdb's copy keeps in-frame clones and lacks some. The data hold around 250,000 clones, with about nine tenths observed a single time. Specimen: PBMCs or T cells enriched from blood (not recorded which). Receptors originate from a man aged 18 to 29 who had recovered from COVID-19. CDR3s include the opening cysteine and the closing phenylalanine or tryptophan. The D gene is left open where the match is weak. Only part of the rows carry a size: once, few, many, or a class if the clone is expanded.

j_gene,v_gene,abundance,d_gene,CDR3aa,CDR3nt
TRBJ2-3,TRBV30,-,TRBD1,CAWSTGTGGTDTQYF,TGTGCCTGGAGTACCGGGACAGGGGGCACAGATACGCAGTATTTT
TRBJ2-2,TRBV25-1,-,-,CASSGGGIYSNTGELFF,TGTGCCAGCAGTGGAGGAGGGATTTATTCGAACACCGGGGAGCTGTTTTTT
TRBJ1-3,TRBV29-1,-,-,CSVHWGPSGNTIYF,TGCAGCGTGCATTGGGGCCCTTCTGGAAACACCATATATTTT
TRBJ2-2,TRBV7-9,few,TRBD1,CASSLPPQRGPQNTGELFF,TGTGCCAGCAGCTTACCGCCCCAGAGGGGGCCCCAGAACACCGGGGAGCTGTTTTTT
TRBJ2-7,TRBV11-3,once,-,CASSEGYEQYF,TGTGCCAGCAGTGAGGGTTACGAGCAGTACTTC
TRBJ1-2,TRBV7-9,-,-,CASSSNRDGYTF,TGTGCCAGCAGCAGTAACAGGGACGGCTACACCTTC
TRBJ2-5,TRBV10-3,few,-,CAISDPGQETQYF,TGTGCCATCAGTGACCCAGGGCAAGAGACCCAGTACTTC
TRBJ2-1,TRBV5-4,-,-,CASRPGTTSANEQFF,TGTGCCAGCAGGCCAGGGACAACCTCTGCCAATGAGCAGTTCTTC
TRBJ1-2,TRBV18,-,-,CASSLAGPPYGYTF,TGTGCCAGCTCACTGGCAGGGCCTCCCTATGGCTACACCTTC
TRBJ1-2,TRBV7-9,-,-,CASSLGVGTLGRTGYTF,TGTGCCAGCAGCTTAGGTGTTGGGACTCTTGGAAGGACTGGCTACACCTTC
TRBJ1-1,TRBV19,-,TRBD1,CASSTLNLRDRGQAFF,TGTGCCAGTAGTACTCTCAACCTCCGGGACAGGGGGCAAGCTTTCTTT
TRBJ1-1,TRBV9,-,TRBD1,CASSVSTGQMAFF,TGTGCCAGCAGCGTATCGACAGGGCAAATGGCTTTCTTT
TRBJ1-5,TRBV5-3,once,TRBD1,CARSLGQGRRRNQPQHF,TGTGCCAGAAGCTTGGGACAGGGAAGGAGGCGCAATCAGCCCCAGCATTTT
TRBJ2-1,TRBV11-2,-,-,CASSHFPNGGSYNEQFF,TGTGCCAGCAGCCACTTCCCGAACGGGGGCTCCTACAATGAGCAGTTCTTC